This entry describes one T cell receptor (beta chain). The antigen is not known. The data were obtained in a study of blood T cell dynamics during melanoma immunotherapy. On the study more broadly: Patients with metastatic melanoma got pembrolizumab or nivolumab-ipilimumab as first-line care. General observations from the study: Among sorted CD8+ subsets, immune-effector cells had the highest clonality and cell-free DNA similarity.

Specified time point: pre-treatment baseline. Apart from a couple of fast progressors, RECIST 1.1 response was judged 12 weeks post-infusion. All DNA from each sorted CD8+ subset was loaded. Generated by immunoSEQ multiplex PCR, the TCRdb table keeps only in-frame clones and is missing some. Of some 13,000 clones detected, 92% appear once; the ten largest clones hold under 0.2%. V shed 4 bases and J shed 5 bases, with 14 bases lying between them. Germline lookup yields CDR1 SGHAT and CDR2 FQDESV (reference sequence). This CDR3 contains 15 residues. This TCR was sampled from a human donor with melanoma. V and J are TRBV11-1 and TRBJ2-2; D tentatively fits TRBD1 or TRBD2 (5 bases each). The specimen was effector memory CD8+ T cells from blood, collected from a patient treated with checkpoint blockade. The CDR3 sequence: CASSSLVGPTGELFF. The CDR3 region has the DNA TGTGCCAGCAGCTCACTGGTGGGACCGACCGGGGAGCTGTTTTTT.